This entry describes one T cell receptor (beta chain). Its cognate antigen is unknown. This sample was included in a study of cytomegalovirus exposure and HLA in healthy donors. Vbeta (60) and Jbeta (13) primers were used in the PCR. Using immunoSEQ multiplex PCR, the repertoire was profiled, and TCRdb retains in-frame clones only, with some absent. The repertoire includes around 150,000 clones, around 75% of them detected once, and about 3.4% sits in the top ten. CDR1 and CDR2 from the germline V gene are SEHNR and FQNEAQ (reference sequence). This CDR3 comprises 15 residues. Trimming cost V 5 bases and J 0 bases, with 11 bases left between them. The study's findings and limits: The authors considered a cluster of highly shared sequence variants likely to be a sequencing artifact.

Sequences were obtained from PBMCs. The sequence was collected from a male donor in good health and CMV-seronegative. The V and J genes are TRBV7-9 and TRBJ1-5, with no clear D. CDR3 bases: TGTGCCAGCAGCCCTGGGCCGACTAGCAATCAGCCCCAGCATTTT. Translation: CASSPGPTSNQPQHF.